These 29 T cell receptor beta chains were sequenced from one sample in a study of shared clonotypes between healthy human individuals. Clones were read by immunoSEQ multiplex PCR, and TCRdb kept only the in-frame ones, dropping some. The table includes 2 million to 2.5 million clones, around 95% detected once. Source material: naive CD4+ T cells sorted from blood. Subset noted: CD45RA+ positively selected. The source of these receptors is a man younger than 30 in good health.

The genes are TRBV4-1 and TRBJ2-1, with D perhaps matching TRBD2 (5 bases). Germline CDR1 reads MGHRA; CDR2 reads YSYEKL. V shed 1 base and J shed 5 bases, with 18 bases lying between them. The CDR3 is 17 residues long. The CDR3 sequence: CASSQVRLAVRDNEQFF. The DNA for the CDR3 is TGCGCCAGCAGCCAAGTTAGACTCGCGGTGAGGGACAATGAGCAGTTCTTC.

This chain uses TRBV2 with TRBJ1-4; D call uncertain. The CDR3 is 11 residues long. V was cut by 6 bases and J by 14 bases, with 13 bases left in between. CDR1 SNHLY and CDR2 FYNNEI come from the germline V gene. In nucleotides, the CDR3 is TGTGCCAGCAGCCAAATTGTGAAGCTGTTTTTT. Translation: CASSQIVKLFF.

V usage is TRBV27 and J usage is TRBJ2-1, with unresolved D. The V end was cut by 7 bases, the J end by 2 bases, with 18 bases between. The germline V gene encodes CDR1 MNHEY and CDR2 SMNVEV (reference sequence). This CDR3 has 16 amino acids. The DNA for the CDR3 is TGTGCCAGCACCACGGTGGGGTACACAGCCTACAATGAGCAGTTCTTC. It is translated as CASTTVGYTAYNEQFF.

A note on this clone: One end of the junction is discordant with germline, which a read error may explain. The CDR3 DNA reads TGTGCCAGCACCTTGGTGTCGGGGAACTATGGCTACACCTTC. Translating gives CASTLVSGNYGYTF. The chain is built from TRBV5-4 and TRBJ1-2; D is ambiguous. The CDR3 totals 14 residues. The germline CDR1 and CDR2 sequences are SGHNT and YYREEE (reference sequence).

This chain links TRBV9 with TRBJ2-3; D is possibly TRBD1 (5 bases). The CDR3 loop spans 12 amino acids. The germline V and J ends were trimmed by 8 bases and 4 bases, with 11 bases remaining between them. Germline CDR1 and CDR2: SGDLS and YYNGEE. CDR3 region: CASSTGSDTQYF. In DNA, the CDR3 is TGTGCCAGTTCCACAGGTTCAGATACGCAGTATTTT.

The chain is built from TRBV14 and TRBJ1-2; D remains unclear. CDR3 length: 17 residues. Trimming left V 1 base short and J 4 bases short, with 19 bases between. CDR1 and CDR2 (germline): SGHDN, FVKESK. The CDR3 is CASSQVIGPPGVYGYTF. The CDR3 DNA is TGTGCCAGCAGCCAAGTTATTGGGCCTCCTGGGGTCTATGGCTACACCTTC.

This clone was found once. This chain links TRBV6-5 with TRBJ1-5; no clear D gene. From germline, CDR1 is MNHEY and CDR2 SVGAGI. V was cut by 2 bases and J by 3 bases, with 11 bases left in between. The length of the CDR3 is 15 residues. The CDR3 reads CASSYAGPPNQPQHF. CDR3 coding DNA: TGTGCCAGCAGTTACGCCGGCCCTCCCAATCAGCCCCAGCATTTT.

The chain combines TRBV14 with TRBJ1-3; D gene unclear. The CDR3 is made up of 15 amino acids. Germline assignment: CDR1 SGHDN and CDR2 FVKESK. V was trimmed by 4 bases and J by 0 bases, leaving 10 bases between them. CDR3 nucleotide sequence: TGTGCCAGCAGCCGTGACTGGGTCTCTGGAAACACCATATATTTT. Translation: CASSRDWVSGNTIYF.

The chain has TRBV30 and TRBJ1-2, with D possibly being TRBD1 (5 bases). This CDR3 comprises 12 residues. Trimming pared 3 bases from V and 8 bases from J, leaving 13 bases between. The germline V gene has CDR1 GTSNPN and CDR2 SVGIG (reference sequence). CDR3 residues: CAWRSGGRGYTF. CDR3 nucleotides: TGTGCCTGGAGAAGCGGGGGGAGAGGCTACACCTTC.

The V gene is TRBV2, the J gene TRBJ1-1; tentative D call: TRBD1 (5 bases). CDR1 and CDR2 from the germline V gene are SNHLY and FYNNEI. The V end lost 5 bases, the J end lost 5 bases, and 12 bases lay between the germline ends. CDR3 length equals 13 residues. The CDR3 spells CASSSNRFTEAFF. The CDR3 DNA sequence: TGTGCCAGCAGTTCCAACAGGTTTACTGAAGCTTTCTTT.

The chain employs TRBV15 and TRBJ2-4, with D uncertain. The germline V gene has CDR1 LNHNV and CDR2 YYDKDF (reference sequence). The CDR3 extends over 15 amino acids. The V and J ends lost 0 bases and 7 bases respectively, with 13 bases between them. DNA for the CDR3: TGTGCCACCAGCAGAGAGGGCGCCCTCGGGAACATTCAGTACTTC. Translating gives CATSREGALGNIQYF.

The chain recombines TRBV10-3 with TRBJ1-6; weak D call: TRBD1 (6 bases). Trimming shortened V by 2 bases and J by 8 bases, and 16 bases separated the two germline ends. This CDR3 region has 16 residues. The germline CDR1 and CDR2 sequences are ENHRY and SYGVKD. The CDR3 sequence is CAISEGGGGLDSPLHF. The CDR3 DNA sequence: TGTGCCATCAGTGAGGGTGGCGGGGGGCTGGATTCACCCCTCCACTTT.

V gene TRBV5-6 combines with J gene TRBJ2-5; 10 nucleotides agree with TRBD1. V shed 2 bases and J 5 bases; nucleotides not matched to a gene: 6. Germline CDR1 and CDR2: SGHDT and YYEEEE. The CDR3 covers 15 residues. The CDR3 is CASSFRTGGHETQYF. CDR3 nucleotide sequence: TGTGCCAGCAGCTTCCGGACAGGGGGACACGAGACCCAGTACTTC.

The CDR3 DNA is TGTGCCAGCAGCCCGAGGGGGACAGGGGGCTACGAGCAGTACTTC. Translated: CASSPRGTGGYEQYF. V and J are TRBV9 and TRBJ2-7; 11 bases match TRBD1. The germline CDR1 and CDR2 sequences are SGDLS and YYNGEE. Germline trimming cut 4 bases from V and 3 bases from J; bases unmatched to any gene: 6. This CDR3 has 15 amino acids. Together with reference TRBV9 and TRBJ2-7, the CDR3 gives the full variable domain: DSGVTQTPKHLITATGQRVTLRCSPRSGDLSVYWYQQSLDQGLQFLIQYYNGEERAKGNILERFSAQQFPDLHSELNLSSLELGDSALYFCASSPRGTGGYEQYFGPGTRLTVT.

The chain recombines TRBV6-1 with TRBJ2-1, with 9 bases lining up with TRBD2. From germline, CDR1 is MNHNS and CDR2 SASEGT. The V gene end was trimmed by 1 base and the J gene end by 2 bases; junction bases not matched to a gene: 3. The CDR3 has 16 amino acids. As DNA, the CDR3 is TGTGCCAGCAGTGAAGACATAGCGGGAGCCTACAATGAGCAGTTCTTC. This encodes CASSEDIAGAYNEQFF.

The J gene is TRBJ2-1, the V gene TRBV28; 8 positions match TRBD1. The CDR3 runs to 15 residues. Germline lookup yields CDR1 MDHEN and CDR2 SYDVKM. V lost 3 bases to trimming and J lost 3 bases; unmatched junction nucleotides: 4. The DNA of the CDR3 is TGTGCCAGCAGTTTTACCAGGGGGCTCTACAATGAGCAGTTCTTC. It specifies CASSFTRGLYNEQFF.

Turning to this clone: Additional DNA sequences in this sample encode the identical CDR3. The chain is built from TRBV6-5 and TRBJ1-1; 8 positions agree with TRBD1. The CDR3 has 14 residues. Trimming at V came to 6 bases and at J to 0 bases, leaving 3 bases not matched to a gene. Germline V gene data show CDR1 as MNHEY and CDR2 as SVGAGI. As DNA, the CDR3 is TGTGCCAGCAGAGGACAGGGTCTGAACACTGAAGCTTTCTTT. Amino acids: CASRGQGLNTEAFF.

This clone showed up just once. V usage is TRBV5-5 and J usage is TRBJ2-2, with D unclear. Deletions cut 0 bases from V and 4 bases from J, with 7 bases between. CDR3 length equals 14 residues. The germline V gene encodes CDR1 SGHKS and CDR2 YYEKEE (reference sequence). Here the CDR3 DNA reads TGTGCCAGCAGCTTGGGTTCAGCCACCGGGGAGCTGTTTTTT. Its protein is CASSLGSATGELFF.

This clone was seen a handful of times. The chain has TRBV6-1 and TRBJ1-2; D gene uncertain. Germline V lookup: CDR1 MNHNS, CDR2 SASEGT. There are 15 residues in the CDR3. V shed 9 bases and J shed 1 base, with 18 bases lying between them. CDR3 DNA: TGTGCCAGTACCCTCCCGGGCTCCTTTAACTATGGCTACACCTTC. Its protein is CASTLPGSFNYGYTF.

V usage is TRBV9 and J usage is TRBJ1-2; 12 bases match TRBD1. Unmatched junction bases numbered 4, after V lost 0 bases and J lost 10 bases. Germline values: CDR1 SGDLS, CDR2 YYNGEE. This CDR3 region has 14 residues. The CDR3 nucleotides are TGTGCCAGCAGCGTAGAGGGACAGGGGGCTATCTACACCTTC. The encoded protein is CASSVEGQGAIYTF.

The genes are TRBV7-2 and TRBJ2-1; no reliable D call. The germline V and J ends were trimmed by 5 bases and 16 bases, with 18 bases remaining between them. CDR1 is SGHTA, CDR2 FQGNSA, per germline. The CDR3 runs to 12 residues. DNA of the CDR3: TGTGCCAGCAGCCCTTACCTGGGCCCCGCCTTCTTC. This gives the protein CASSPYLGPAFF.

The chain employs TRBV18 and TRBJ1-1; D is unclear. Trimming stripped 3 bases from V and 7 bases from J, with 12 bases between. The CDR3 is 13 residues long. The V gene's germline CDR1 is KGHSH and CDR2 LQKENI. The CDR3 bases are TGTGCCAGCTCACCGGATCGGACGGGTGAAGCTTTCTTT. It codes for CASSPDRTGEAFF. Drawing the rest from reference TRBV18 and TRBJ1-1, the complete variable domain is NAGVMQNPRHLVRRRGQEARLRCSPMKGHSHVYWYRQLPEEGLKFMVYLQKENIIDESGMPKERFSAEFPKEGPSILRIQQVVRGDSAAYFCASSPDRTGEAFFGQGTRLTVV.

This rearrangement joins TRBV28 to TRBJ2-7; 7 bases are shared with TRBD1. This CDR3 comprises 15 residues. Unmatched junction bases numbered 6, after V lost 4 bases and J lost 0 bases. Germline loops: CDR1 MDHEN, CDR2 SYDVKM. The CDR3 DNA reads as TGTGCCAGCAGTTCCCCGACAGGGACCTCCTACGAGCAGTACTTC. This encodes CASSSPTGTSYEQYF. The whole variable domain, remainder taken from reference TRBV28 and TRBJ2-7, is DVKVTQSSRYLVKRTGEKVFLECVQDMDHENMFWYRQDPGLGLRLIYFSYDVKMKEKGDIPEGYSVSREKKERFSLILESASTNQTSMYLCASSSPTGTSYEQYFGPGTRLTVT.

This clone appeared once. V and J are TRBV6-1 and TRBJ1-1; a weak D match, TRBD1 (6 bases). CDR3 length: 14 amino acids. Per germline, CDR1 MNHNS and CDR2 SASEGT. The V end lost 4 bases, the J end lost 5 bases, and 14 bases lay between the germline ends. The CDR3 DNA sequence: TGTGCCAGCAGTGTACAGGGAGTTTCGACTGAAGCTTTCTTT. Translated, it gives CASSVQGVSTEAFF.

The chain couples TRBV6-6 to TRBJ1-2; D is unclear. The CDR3 runs to 12 residues. Trimming took 2 bases from V and 0 from J, leaving 1 base between them. Germline V gene sequence: CDR1 MNHNY, CDR2 SVGAGI (reference sequence). DNA of the CDR3: TGTGCCAGCAGTTACCCTAACTATGGCTACACCTTC. Encoded protein: CASSYPNYGYTF.

The V call is TRBV4-1, the J call TRBJ2-7, with 12 bases matching TRBD2. This CDR3 spans 16 amino acids. Per the germline V gene, CDR1 is MGHRA and CDR2 is YSYEKL. Trimming at V came to 4 bases and at J to 0 bases, leaving 4 bases not matched to a gene. CDR3 DNA: TGCGCCAGCAGCCTGCGGACTAGCGGGACCTCCTACGAGCAGTACTTC. Translation gives CASSLRTSGTSYEQYF.

The chain combines TRBV9 with TRBJ1-5; D gene ambiguous. This CDR3 contains 13 residues. Germline V gene sequence: CDR1 SGDLS, CDR2 YYNGEE. The V end lost 0 bases, the J end lost 5 bases, and 6 bases lay between the germline ends. The DNA for the CDR3 is TGTGCCAGCAGCGTAGGGGTTCATCAGCCCCAGCATTTT. It translates to CASSVGVHQPQHF.

Comments on this clone: This specimen includes other DNA sequences encoding the same CDR3. The chain has TRBV7-2 and TRBJ2-7; 8 nucleotides align to TRBD1. The CDR3 is made up of 14 amino acids. Trimming removed 3 bases from V and 3 bases from J; junction bases left unmatched: 4. CDR1 is SGHTA and CDR2 is FQGNSA in the germline V gene. In DNA form, the CDR3 reads TGTGCCAGCAGCTTGGGCAGGGGGCTCTACGAGCAGTACTTC. As protein: CASSLGRGLYEQYF.

This chain links TRBV28 with TRBJ1-4, with a possible D match to TRBD1 (5 bases). Trimming shortened V by 5 bases and J by 8 bases, and 12 bases separated the two germline ends. This CDR3 comprises 13 residues. Per the germline V gene, CDR1 is MDHEN and CDR2 is SYDVKM. The CDR3 loop is CASSTWGGEKLFF. CDR3 bases: TGTGCCAGCAGTACGTGGGGGGGGGAAAAACTGTTTTTT.